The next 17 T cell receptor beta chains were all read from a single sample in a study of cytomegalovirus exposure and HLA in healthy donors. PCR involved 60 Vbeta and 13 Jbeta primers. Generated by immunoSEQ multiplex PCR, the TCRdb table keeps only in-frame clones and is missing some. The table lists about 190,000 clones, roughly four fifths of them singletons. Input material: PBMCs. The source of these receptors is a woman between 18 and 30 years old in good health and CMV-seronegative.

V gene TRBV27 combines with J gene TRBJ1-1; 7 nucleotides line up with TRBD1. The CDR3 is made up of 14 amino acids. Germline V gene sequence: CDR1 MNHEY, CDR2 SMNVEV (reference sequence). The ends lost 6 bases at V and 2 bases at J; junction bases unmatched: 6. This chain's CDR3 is CASRVQGGNTEAFF. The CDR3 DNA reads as TGTGCCAGCAGAGTCCAGGGGGGTAACACTGAAGCTTTCTTT.

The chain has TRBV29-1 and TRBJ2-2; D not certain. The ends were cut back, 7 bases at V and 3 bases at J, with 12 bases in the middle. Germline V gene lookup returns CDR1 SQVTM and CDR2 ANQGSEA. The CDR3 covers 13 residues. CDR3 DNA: TGCAGCGCCGTCAAATCGGACACCGGGGAGCTGTTTTTT. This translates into CSAVKSDTGELFF.

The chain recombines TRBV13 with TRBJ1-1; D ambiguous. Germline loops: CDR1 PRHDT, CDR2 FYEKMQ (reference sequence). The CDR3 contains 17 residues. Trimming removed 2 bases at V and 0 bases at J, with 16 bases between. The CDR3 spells CASSLNDGGSMNTEAFF. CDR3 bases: TGTGCCAGCAGCTTAAACGATGGTGGCAGTATGAACACTGAAGCTTTCTTT.

As DNA, the CDR3 is TGTGCCAGCAGCTTAAGACAGGCGAAGGGAACGCAGTATTTT. Its protein product is CASSLRQAKGTQYF. The chain combines TRBV5-6 with TRBJ2-3, with D maybe TRBD1 (6 bases). Trimming removed 2 bases from V and 9 bases from J, with 16 bases in between. The CDR3 length is 14 residues. The germline V gene has CDR1 SGHDT and CDR2 YYEEEE.

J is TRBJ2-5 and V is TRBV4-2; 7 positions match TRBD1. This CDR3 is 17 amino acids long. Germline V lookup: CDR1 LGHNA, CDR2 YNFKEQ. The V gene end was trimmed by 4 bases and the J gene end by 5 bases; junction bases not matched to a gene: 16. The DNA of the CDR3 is TGTGCCAGCAGCCCCCATTCCAGAGGGGGCTATTATGAGACCCAGTACTTC. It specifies CASSPHSRGGYYETQYF.

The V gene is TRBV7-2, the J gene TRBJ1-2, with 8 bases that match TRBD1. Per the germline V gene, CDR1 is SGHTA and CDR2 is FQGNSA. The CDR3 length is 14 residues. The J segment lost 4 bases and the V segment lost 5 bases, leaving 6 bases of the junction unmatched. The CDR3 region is CASSPIDRGYGYTF. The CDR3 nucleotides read TGTGCCAGCAGCCCTATCGACAGGGGCTATGGCTACACCTTC. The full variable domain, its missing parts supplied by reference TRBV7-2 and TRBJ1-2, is GAGVSQSPSNKVTEKGKDVELRCDPISGHTALYWYRQSLGQGLEFLIYFQGNSAPDKSGLPSDRFSAERTGGSVSTLTIQRTQQEDSAVYLCASSPIDRGYGYTFGSGTRLTVV.

CDR3 protein: CASSEGDTQYF. The CDR3 DNA is TGTGCCAGCAGCGAGGGGGATACGCAGTATTTT. J is TRBJ2-3 and V is TRBV9; D is possibly TRBD1 (5 bases). The CDR3 is 11 residues long. Germline CDR1 is SGDLS and CDR2 is YYNGEE. Trimming took off 3 bases at V and 6 bases at J, with 5 bases between the two ends.

As DNA, the CDR3 is TGTGCCACCGGAGAACCGGGACAGGACAATGAGCAGTTCTTC. It encodes CATGEPGQDNEQFF. The rearrangement uses TRBV6-5 and TRBJ2-1; 8 bases fit TRBD1. Germline V CDR1 and CDR2: MNHEY, SVGAGI. V shed 10 bases, J shed 5 bases, and the junction held 10 bases outside the gene matches. This CDR3 region has 14 residues.

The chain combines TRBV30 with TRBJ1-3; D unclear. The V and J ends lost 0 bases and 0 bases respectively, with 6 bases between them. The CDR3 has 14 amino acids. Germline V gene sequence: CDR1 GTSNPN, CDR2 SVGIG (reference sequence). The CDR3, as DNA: TGTGCCTGGAGTGTAACCAGCTCTGGAAACACCATATATTTT. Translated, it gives CAWSVTSSGNTIYF.

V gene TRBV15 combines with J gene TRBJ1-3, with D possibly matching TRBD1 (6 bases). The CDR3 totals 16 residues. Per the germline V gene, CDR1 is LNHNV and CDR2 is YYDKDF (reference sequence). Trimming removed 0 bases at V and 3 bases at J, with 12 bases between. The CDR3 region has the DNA TGTGCCACCAGCAGAGACCGGGGGGCGGGTGGAAACACCATATATTTT. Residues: CATSRDRGAGGNTIYF.

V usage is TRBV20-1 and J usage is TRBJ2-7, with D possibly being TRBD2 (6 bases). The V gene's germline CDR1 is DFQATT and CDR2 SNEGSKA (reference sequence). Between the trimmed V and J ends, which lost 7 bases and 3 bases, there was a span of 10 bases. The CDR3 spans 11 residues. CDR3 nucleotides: TGCAGTGTGGGCGGGGACTACGAGCAGTACTTC. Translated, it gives CSVGGDYEQYF.

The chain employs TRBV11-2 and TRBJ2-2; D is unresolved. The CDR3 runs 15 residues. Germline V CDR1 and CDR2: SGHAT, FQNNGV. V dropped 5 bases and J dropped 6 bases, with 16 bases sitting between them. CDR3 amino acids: CASSGVRPPAGELFF. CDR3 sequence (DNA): TGTGCCAGCAGCGGAGTGCGTCCACCGGCCGGGGAGCTGTTTTTT.

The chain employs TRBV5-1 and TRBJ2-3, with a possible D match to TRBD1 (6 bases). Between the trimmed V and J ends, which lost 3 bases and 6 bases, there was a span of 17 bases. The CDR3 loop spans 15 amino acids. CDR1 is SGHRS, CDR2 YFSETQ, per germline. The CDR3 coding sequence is TGCGCCAGCAGCTCAGGACAGTCTCTCCTCGATACGCAGTATTTT. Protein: CASSSGQSLLDTQYF.

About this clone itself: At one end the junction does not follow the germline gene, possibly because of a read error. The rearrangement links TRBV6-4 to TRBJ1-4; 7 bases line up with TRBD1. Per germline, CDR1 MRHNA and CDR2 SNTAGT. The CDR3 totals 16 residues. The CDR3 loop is CASRVYVGQCNEKLLF. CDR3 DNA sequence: TGTGCCAGCAGAGTCTACGTGGGACAGTGCAATGAAAAACTGTTGTTT.

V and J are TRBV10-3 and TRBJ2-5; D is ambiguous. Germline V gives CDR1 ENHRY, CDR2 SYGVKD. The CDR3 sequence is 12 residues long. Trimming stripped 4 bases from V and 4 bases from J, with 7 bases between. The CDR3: CAISGAGETQYF. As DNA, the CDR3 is TGTGCCATCAGTGGGGCCGGAGAGACCCAGTACTTC.

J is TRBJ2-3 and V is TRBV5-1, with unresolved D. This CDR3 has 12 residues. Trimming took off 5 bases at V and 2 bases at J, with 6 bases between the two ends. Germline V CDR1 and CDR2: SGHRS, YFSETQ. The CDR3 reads CASRINTDTQYF. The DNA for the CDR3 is TGCGCCAGCAGAATAAACACAGATACGCAGTATTTT.

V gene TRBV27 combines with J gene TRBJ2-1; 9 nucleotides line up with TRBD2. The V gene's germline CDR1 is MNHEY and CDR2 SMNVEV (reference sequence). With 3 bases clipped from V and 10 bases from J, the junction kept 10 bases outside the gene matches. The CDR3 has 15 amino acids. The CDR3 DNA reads TGTGCCAGCAGTTTGGAGCCGGGACTAGCTAACGAGCAGTTCTTC. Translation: CASSLEPGLANEQFF.